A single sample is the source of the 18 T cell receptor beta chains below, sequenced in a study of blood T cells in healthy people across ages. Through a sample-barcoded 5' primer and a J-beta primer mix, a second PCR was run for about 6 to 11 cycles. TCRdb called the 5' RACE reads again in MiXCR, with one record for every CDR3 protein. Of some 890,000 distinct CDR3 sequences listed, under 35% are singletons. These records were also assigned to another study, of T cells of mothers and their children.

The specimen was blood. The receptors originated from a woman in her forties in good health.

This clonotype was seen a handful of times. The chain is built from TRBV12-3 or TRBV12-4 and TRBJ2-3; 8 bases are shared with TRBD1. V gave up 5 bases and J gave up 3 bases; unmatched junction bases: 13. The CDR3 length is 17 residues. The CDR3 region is CASSGQGGPRGTDTQYF. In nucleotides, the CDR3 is TGTGCCAGCAGTGGACAGGGAGGACCGAGGGGTACAGATACGCAGTATTTT.

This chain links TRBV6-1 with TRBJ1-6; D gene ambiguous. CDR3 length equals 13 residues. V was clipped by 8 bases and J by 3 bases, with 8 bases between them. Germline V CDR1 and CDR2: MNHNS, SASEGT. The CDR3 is CASLLYYNSPLHF. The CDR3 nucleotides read TGTGCCAGCCTTTTGTACTATAATTCACCCCTCCACTTT.

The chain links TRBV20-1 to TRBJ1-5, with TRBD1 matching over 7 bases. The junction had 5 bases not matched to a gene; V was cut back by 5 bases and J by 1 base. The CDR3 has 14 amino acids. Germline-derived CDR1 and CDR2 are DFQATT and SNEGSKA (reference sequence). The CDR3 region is CSALDRVSNQPQHF. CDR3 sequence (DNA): TGCAGTGCTCTTGACAGGGTGAGCAATCAGCCCCAGCATTTT.

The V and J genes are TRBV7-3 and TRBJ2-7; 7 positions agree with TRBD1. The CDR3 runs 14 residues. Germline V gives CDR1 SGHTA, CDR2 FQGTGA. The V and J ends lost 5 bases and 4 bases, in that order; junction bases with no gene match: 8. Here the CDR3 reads CASSPHGDSYEQYF. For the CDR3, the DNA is TGTGCCAGCAGCCCGCATGGGGACAGTTACGAGCAGTACTTC.

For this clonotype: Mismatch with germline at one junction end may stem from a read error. The chain's CDR3 is CARSLGTGLNQPQHF. The CDR3 DNA sequence: TGTGCCCGCAGCTTAGGGACAGGCCTCAATCAGCCCCAGCATTTT. The chain joins TRBV7-6 to TRBJ1-5; 8 nucleotides match TRBD1. CDR1 SGHVS and CDR2 FNYEAQ come from the germline V gene. The CDR3 totals 15 residues.

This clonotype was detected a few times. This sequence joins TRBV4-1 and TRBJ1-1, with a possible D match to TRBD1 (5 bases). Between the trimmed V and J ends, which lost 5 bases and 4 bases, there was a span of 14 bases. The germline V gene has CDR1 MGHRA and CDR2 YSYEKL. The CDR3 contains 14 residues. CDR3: CASSVGVIGTEAFF. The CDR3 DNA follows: TGCGCCAGCAGCGTAGGGGTTATAGGCACTGAAGCTTTCTTT.

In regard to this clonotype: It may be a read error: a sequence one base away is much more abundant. The CDR3 here is CASSLETTGLGGCTF. DNA of the CDR3: TGCGCCAGCAGCTTGGAAACAACGGGTCTAGGAGGCTGCACCTTC. The chain links TRBV5-1 to TRBJ1-2; D gene ambiguous. The CDR3 loop spans 15 amino acids. CDR1 and CDR2 (germline): SGHRS, YFSETQ.

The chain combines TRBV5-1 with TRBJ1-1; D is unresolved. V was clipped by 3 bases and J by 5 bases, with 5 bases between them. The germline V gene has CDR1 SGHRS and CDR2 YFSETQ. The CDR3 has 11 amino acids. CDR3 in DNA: TGCGCCAGCAGCTCTGAAACTGAAGCTTTCTTT. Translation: CASSSETEAFF.

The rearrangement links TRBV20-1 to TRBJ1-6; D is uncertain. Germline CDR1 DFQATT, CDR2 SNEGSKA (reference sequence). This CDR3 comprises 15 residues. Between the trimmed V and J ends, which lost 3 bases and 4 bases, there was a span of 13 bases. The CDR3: CSARITALYNSPLHF. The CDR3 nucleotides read TGCAGTGCTAGGATCACAGCTCTATATAATTCACCCCTCCACTTT.

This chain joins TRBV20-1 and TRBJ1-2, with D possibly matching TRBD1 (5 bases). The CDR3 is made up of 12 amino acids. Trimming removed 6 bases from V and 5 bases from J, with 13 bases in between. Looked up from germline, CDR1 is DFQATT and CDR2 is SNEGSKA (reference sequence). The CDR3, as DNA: TGCAGTGCCGGGGGGATGGGATATGGCTACACCTTC. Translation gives CSAGGMGYGYTF.

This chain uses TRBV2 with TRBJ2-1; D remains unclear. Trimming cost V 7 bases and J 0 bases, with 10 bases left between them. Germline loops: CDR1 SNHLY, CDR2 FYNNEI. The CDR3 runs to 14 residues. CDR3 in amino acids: CASTGPYSYNEQFF. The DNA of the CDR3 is TGTGCCAGCACCGGACCGTACTCCTACAATGAGCAGTTCTTC.

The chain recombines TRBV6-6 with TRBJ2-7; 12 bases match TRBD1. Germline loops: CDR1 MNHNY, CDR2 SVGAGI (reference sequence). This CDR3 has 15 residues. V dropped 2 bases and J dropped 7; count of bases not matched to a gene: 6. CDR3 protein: CASSYGGTGGNEQYF. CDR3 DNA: TGTGCCAGCAGTTACGGCGGGACAGGGGGCAATGAGCAGTACTTC.

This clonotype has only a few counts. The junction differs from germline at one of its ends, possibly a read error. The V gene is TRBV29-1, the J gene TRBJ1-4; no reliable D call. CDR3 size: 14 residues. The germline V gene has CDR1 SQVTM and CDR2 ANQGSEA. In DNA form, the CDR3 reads TGCGGCGTTGGAGGCGGCACACCTGGAGAAAAACTGTTTTTT. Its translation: CGVGGGTPGEKLFF.

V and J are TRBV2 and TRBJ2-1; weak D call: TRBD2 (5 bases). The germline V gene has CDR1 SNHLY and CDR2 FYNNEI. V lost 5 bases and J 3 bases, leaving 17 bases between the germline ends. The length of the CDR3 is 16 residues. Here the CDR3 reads CASSLSGIRGYNEQFF. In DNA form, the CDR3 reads TGTGCCAGCAGTCTTTCCGGGATTCGGGGCTACAATGAGCAGTTCTTC.

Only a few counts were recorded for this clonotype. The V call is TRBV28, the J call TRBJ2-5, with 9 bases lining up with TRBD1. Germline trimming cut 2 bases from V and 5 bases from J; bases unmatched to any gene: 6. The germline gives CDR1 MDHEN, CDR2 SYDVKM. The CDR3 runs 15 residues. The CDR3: CASSLLDRGIETQYF. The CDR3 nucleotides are TGTGCCAGCAGTTTACTCGACAGGGGGATCGAGACCCAGTACTTC.

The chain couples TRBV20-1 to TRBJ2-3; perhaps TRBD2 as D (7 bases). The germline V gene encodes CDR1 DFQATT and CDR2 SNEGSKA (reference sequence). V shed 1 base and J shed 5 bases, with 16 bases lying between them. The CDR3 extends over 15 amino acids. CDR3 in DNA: TGCAGTGCTAGAGTGTATGGGGGGGCCCAAGATACGCAGTATTTT. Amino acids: CSARVYGGAQDTQYF.

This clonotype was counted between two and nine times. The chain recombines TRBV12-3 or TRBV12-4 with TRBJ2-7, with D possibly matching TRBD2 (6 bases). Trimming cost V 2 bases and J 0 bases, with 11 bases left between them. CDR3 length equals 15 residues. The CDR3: CASSLSQGGSYEQYF. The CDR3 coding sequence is TGTGCCAGCAGTTTAAGCCAGGGAGGCTCCTACGAGCAGTACTTC.

The CDR3 is CASSSGTSGGNQYF. The CDR3 DNA sequence: TGCGCCAGCAGCTCCGGGACTAGCGGGGGAAATCAGTATTTT. The V call is TRBV5-1, the J call TRBJ2-3, with 14 bases matching TRBD2. The CDR3 totals 14 residues. The germline V gene encodes CDR1 SGHRS and CDR2 YFSETQ. The J segment lost 12 bases and the V segment lost 3 bases, leaving 6 bases of the junction unmatched. The whole variable domain, remainder taken from reference TRBV5-1 and TRBJ2-3, is KAGVTQTPRYLIKTRGQQVTLSCSPISGHRSVSWYQQTPGQGLQFLFEYFSETQRNKGNFPGRFSGRQFSNSRSEMNVSTLELGDSALYLCASSSGTSGGNQYFGPGTRLTVL.